This record concerns one TCR beta chain sequence. MiXCR was run by TCRdb on the PCR reads, yielding one entry per CDR3 protein. Counted here are 85,000 to 120,000 distinct CDR3 sequences, 51% occurring once; the ten biggest clones make up roughly an eighth. This sample is part of a study of CDR3 diversity in severe acne. J gave up 0 bases and V 5 bases, and 2 bases lay outside the gene matches. The CDR3 runs to 14 residues. CDR1 and CDR2 (germline): WSHSY, SAAADI. This sequence originates from a male donor with acne. The V gene is TRBV10-2, the J gene TRBJ2-7; 9 positions match TRBD1. Specimen: blood. CDR3 coding DNA: TGCGCCAGCAGTACAGGGGGCAGCTCCTACGAGCAGTACTTC. Translation: CASSTGGSSYEQYF.